This TCR beta chain stems from a study of tumor and adjacent non-tumor tissue in lung cancer. No cell sorting was done before RNA was extracted from the tissue. This clonotype was seen once. This could be a read error, since a much larger clone is one nucleotide away. A modified ARM-PCR protocol with three rounds of nested PCR amplified TCRbeta. TCRdb passed the multiplex PCR reads through MiXCR, listing each CDR3 protein once. The sample lists 200,000 or so distinct CDR3 sequences, around 71% occurring once. This CDR3 spans 16 amino acids. CDR1 is DFQATT and CDR2 is SNEGSKA in the germline V gene (reference sequence).

The source of this sequence is a man aged 60 to 75 with non-small cell lung cancer. This rearrangement joins TRBV20-1 to TRBJ1-5, with TRBD1 as a possible D gene (5 bases). The material sequenced was lung tumor tissue. The CDR3 DNA is TGCAGTGCTAGAGATCGATCGGGGGATAGCATTCAGCCCCAGCATTTT. It codes for CSARDRSGDSIQPQHF.